This TCR beta chain was recovered during a study of blood T cell repertoires in COVID-19. Study-level background: The origin of the acute and convalescent COVID-19 samples was the United States, Italy and Spain.

How the authors handled the data: Amplification with reference gene primers provided the estimates of nucleated cell counts. Measured with immunoSEQ multiplex PCR; TCRdb has only the in-frame clones, and not every one. V, J and clone size are those of that table, while D and trimming were read from the DNA. The table lists about 200,000 clones, approximately 83% of them singletons. The sample consisted of peripheral blood. The TCR comes from a man aged 35 to 55 with acute or convalescent COVID-19.

The DNA for the CDR3 is TGCGCCAGCAGCTTCCGAGGGACTAGCACAGATACGCAGTATTTT. Protein: CASSFRGTSTDTQYF. The rearrangement uses TRBV5-1 and TRBJ2-3; D is perhaps TRBD2 (6 bases). Germline CDR1 SGHRS, CDR2 YFSETQ. CDR3 length equals 15 residues. Trimming removed 2 bases from V and 0 bases from J, with 10 bases in between.